This T cell receptor (beta chain) came from a study of control samples from healthy donors and cancer patients. The CDR3 has 16 amino acids. The J segment lost 9 bases and the V segment lost 1 base, leaving 11 bases of the junction unmatched. Germline assignment: CDR1 MNHNS and CDR2 SASEGT. The data were produced by immunoSEQ multiplex PCR, yet TCRdb's version contains in-frame clones alone and is incomplete. The table includes some 120,000 clones, roughly 86% detected once. The sequence derives from a man aged 60-69 years in good health. Source material: blood. This chain joins TRBV6-1 and TRBJ1-5; TRBD1 matches at 8 bases. CDR3 coding DNA: TGTGCCAGCAGTGAAGACGGGACAGGACGAATGGGGCCCCAGCATTTT. This codes for CASSEDGTGRMGPQHF.